The text below deals with one TCR beta chain. TCRdb's copy holds only in-frame clones and misses some; the assay was immunoSEQ multiplex PCR. This sample has roughly 38,000 clones, with 82% found just once. Specified time point: pretreatment peripheral blood. Patients yielded 1 to 8 samples each, pretreatment and on-treatment. The data originate from a study of PD-L1 blockade in urothelial cancer. About the research overall: Blood yielded a median of approximately 130,000 T cells per sample.

This receptor was obtained from a man in his fifties or sixties with urothelial cancer. Here the sequenced sample was PBMCs, taken around atezolizumab (anti-PD-L1) treatment.

The CDR3 bases are TGTGCCAGCAGCGTAGCTACAGCGGGGGATACGCAGTATTTT. It yields the protein CASSVATAGDTQYF. J is TRBJ2-3 and V is TRBV9; TRBD2 matches 7 bases. The germline gives CDR1 SGDLS, CDR2 YYNGEE. The CDR3 is made up of 14 amino acids. Trimming at V came to 0 bases and at J to 6 bases, leaving 4 bases not matched to a gene. The full variable domain, its missing parts supplied by reference TRBV9 and TRBJ2-3, is DSGVTQTPKHLITATGQRVTLRCSPRSGDLSVYWYQQSLDQGLQFLIQYYNGEERAKGNILERFSAQQFPDLHSELNLSSLELGDSALYFCASSVATAGDTQYFGPGTRLTVL.